This entry lists 25 T cell receptor beta chains sequenced from one sample in a study of regulatory and conventional T cells in RAG deficiency (dated 2017 in TCRdb). Library prep was done by the immunoSEQ multiplex PCR assay. Sourced from immuneACCESS, this table was stored by TCRdb with only in-frame sequences that have V and J called. A share of the clones is absent; for the studies checked, an unresolved V gene accounts for under half, and the remainder has no known explanation. This sample gives tens of thousands of clones in total; 75% to 90% of them show up just once. The ten largest clones capture roughly an eighth of the sample. This sample was shared with a second study, whose subject was regulatory T cells. The second source states: For the multiplex PCR, 52 forward TRBV primers and 13 reverse TRBJ primers were used, and amplification bias was corrected with both assay-based and computational methods.

The sequenced sample consisted of CD8+ T cells sorted from blood. Receptor source: a human donor in good health.

This chain's CDR3 is CASSPGANPTDTQYF. For the CDR3, the DNA is TGTGCCAGCTCGCCAGGGGCTAACCCCACAGATACGCAGTATTTT. The chain links TRBV18 to TRBJ2-3; D is possibly TRBD1 (6 bases). CDR1 KGHSH and CDR2 LQKENI come from the germline V gene. Trimming took off 6 bases at V and 2 bases at J, with 15 bases between the two ends. The CDR3 sequence is 15 residues long.

The chain has TRBV28 and TRBJ2-1; TRBD2 aligns across 10 bases. The CDR3 extends over 14 amino acids. In germline, CDR1 is MDHEN, CDR2 SYDVKM. The V and J ends lost 6 bases and 7 bases, in that order; junction bases with no gene match: 6. The CDR3 sequence: CASRERGGKNEQFF. The CDR3 nucleotides read TGTGCCAGCAGGGAGCGGGGGGGAAAGAATGAGCAGTTCTTC.

This chain connects TRBV21-1 to TRBJ1-5. TRBV21-1 is designated a pseudogene. This CDR3 region has 17 residues. This CDR3 is CASSKKVIRVCNQPQHF. In DNA form, the CDR3 reads TGTGCCAGCAGCAAAAAAGTTATTAGGGTATGCAATCAGCCCCAGCATTTT.

This chain links TRBV18 with TRBJ1-1, with a possible D match to TRBD1 (5 bases). The germline CDR1 and CDR2 sequences are KGHSH and LQKENI. Trimming removed 5 bases at V and 1 base at J, with 11 bases between. The CDR3 spans 14 residues. CDR3 residues: CASSRTGANTEAFF. The CDR3 DNA is TGTGCCAGCTCAAGAACAGGCGCGAACACTGAAGCTTTCTTT.

This clone was observed a single time. The rearrangement links TRBV7-6 to TRBJ2-1, with D uncertain. Germline CDR1 and CDR2: SGHVS and FNYEAQ. The CDR3 contains 12 residues. Trimming took off 5 bases at V and 8 bases at J, with 10 bases between the two ends. The CDR3 bases are TGTGCCAGCAGCCCTAGTCCCCATGAGCAGTTCTTC. Translating gives CASSPSPHEQFF.

V and J are TRBV9 and TRBJ1-1; 7 bases agree with TRBD1. Trimming took 4 bases from V and 0 from J; bases not matched to a gene: 9. This CDR3 has 16 amino acids. Looked up from germline, CDR1 is SGDLS and CDR2 is YYNGEE. The CDR3 sequence is CASSLDREGMNTEAFF. CDR3 sequence (DNA): TGTGCCAGCAGCCTCGACAGGGAGGGGATGAACACTGAAGCTTTCTTT.

V is TRBV5-5 and J is TRBJ2-7; unclear D gene. The V end was cut by 3 bases, the J end by 0 bases, with 1 base between. Germline loops: CDR1 SGHKS, CDR2 YYEKEE (reference sequence). This CDR3 is 11 amino acids long. The DNA for the CDR3 is TGTGCCAGCAGCTACTCCTACGAGCAGTACTTC. Its translation is CASSYSYEQYF.

The chain couples TRBV2 to TRBJ2-6, with 7 bases identical to TRBD1. Germline CDR1 SNHLY, CDR2 FYNNEI. V was clipped by 6 bases and J by 1 base; unmatched bases: 12. The CDR3 consists of 18 residues. As DNA, the CDR3 is TGTGCCAGCAGGACAACGAGGGGGCGCGGGTCTGGGGCCAACGTCCTGACTTTC. This sequence encodes CASRTTRGRGSGANVLTF.

The chain combines TRBV27 with TRBJ2-5, with D perhaps TRBD2 (7 bases). V was clipped by 4 bases and J by 4 bases, with 25 bases between them. The CDR3 covers 18 residues. Looked up from germline, CDR1 is MNHEY and CDR2 is SMNVEV (reference sequence). DNA of the CDR3: TGTGCCAGCAGTTCTGCCGGGGGGCGAATAATCGGTACAGAGACCCAGTACTTC. It encodes CASSSAGGRIIGTETQYF.

The J gene is TRBJ1-5, the V gene TRBV10-1; TRBD1 matches at 8 bases. Germline V gene lookup returns CDR1 WNHNN and CDR2 SYGVQD (reference sequence). With V trimmed by 2 bases and J by 7 bases, 7 bases remained unmatched. The CDR3 spans 15 residues. In DNA, the CDR3 is TGCGCCAGCAGTGAGACGACAGGGGCGCACCAGCCCCAGCATTTT. This encodes CASSETTGAHQPQHF.

The chain uses TRBV13 and TRBJ2-7; D not certain. The CDR3 consists of 15 residues. The germline V gene has CDR1 PRHDT and CDR2 FYEKMQ (reference sequence). V lost 5 bases and J 0 bases, leaving 14 bases between the germline ends. The CDR3 DNA sequence: TGTGCCAGCAGCCACGGACCGATTGGCTCCTACGAGCAGTACTTC. This gives the protein CASSHGPIGSYEQYF.

The DNA of the CDR3 is TGCGCCAGCAGCCAAGACAGCTCCCCGCCCTATGGCTACACCTTC. Amino acids: CASSQDSSPPYGYTF. This rearrangement joins TRBV4-1 to TRBJ1-2, with no clear D. The V and J ends lost 0 bases and 4 bases respectively, with 12 bases between them. There are 15 residues in the CDR3. Germline V gives CDR1 MGHRA, CDR2 YSYEKL.

The J gene is TRBJ2-1, the V gene TRBV4-2; D is unclear. The CDR3 extends over 13 amino acids. Trimming stripped 1 base from V and 5 bases from J, with 6 bases between. Per germline, CDR1 LGHNA and CDR2 YNFKEQ. CDR3 nucleotide sequence: TGTGCCAGCAGCCAAGCAGTACACAATGAGCAGTTCTTC. Its translation: CASSQAVHNEQFF.

The CDR3 reads CASSKGALEETQYF. The CDR3 DNA reads as TGTGCCAGCAGTAAGGGGGCTCTTGAAGAGACCCAGTACTTC. The chain is built from TRBV6-1 and TRBJ2-5; 7 bases match TRBD1. The CDR3 has 14 residues. V lost 5 bases, J lost 3 bases, and 6 bases stayed unmatched. The germline V gene encodes CDR1 MNHNS and CDR2 SASEGT.

The rearrangement joins TRBV6-1 to TRBJ1-1, with D possibly being TRBD1 (5 bases). V lost 7 bases and J lost 3, with 18 bases in between. Germline assignment: CDR1 MNHNS and CDR2 SASEGT. CDR3 length: 15 residues. The CDR3 DNA reads as TGTGCCAGCACCCTAGGCAGGGACCTCCACACTGAAGCTTTCTTT. It specifies CASTLGRDLHTEAFF.

This clone was seen only once. The rearrangement joins TRBV5-4 to TRBJ2-1; the D is unclear. Germline V gives CDR1 SGHNT, CDR2 YYREEE (reference sequence). The CDR3 runs 12 residues. V lost 4 bases, J lost 6 bases, and 8 bases lay in between. The CDR3 spells CASSASTNEQFF. CDR3 coding DNA: TGTGCCAGCAGCGCCTCCACCAATGAGCAGTTCTTC.

This chain connects TRBV19 to TRBJ1-1; maybe TRBD1 (5 bases). The germline V and J ends were trimmed by 3 bases and 4 bases, with 9 bases remaining between them. The CDR3 runs 13 residues. Looked up from germline, CDR1 is LNHDA and CDR2 is SQIVND (reference sequence). The DNA of the CDR3 is TGTGCCAGTAGTATCACAGGTGGCACTGAAGCTTTCTTT. Translated, it gives CASSITGGTEAFF.

V and J are TRBV5-1 and TRBJ2-6; D is perhaps TRBD1 (6 bases). Trimming shortened V by 3 bases and J by 1 base, and 23 bases separated the two germline ends. The CDR3 covers 20 residues. Germline CDR1 is SGHRS and CDR2 is YFSETQ. The DNA for the CDR3 is TGCGCCAGCAGCTACATACCTAATACAGGGTTTGGTTCTGGGGCCAACGTCCTGACTTTC. As protein: CASSYIPNTGFGSGANVLTF.

The chain employs TRBV6-6 and TRBJ2-7; D is uncertain. There are 15 residues in the CDR3. CDR1 MNHNY and CDR2 SVGAGI come from the germline V gene (reference sequence). V was pared by 4 bases and J by 1 base, with 14 bases between. CDR3 sequence reads: CASSLGRDPSYEQYF. The DNA for the CDR3 is TGTGCCAGCAGTTTGGGCCGTGACCCGTCCTACGAGCAGTACTTC.

The rearrangement uses TRBV6-1 and TRBJ2-4; TRBD1 might be the D (6 bases). This CDR3 comprises 15 residues. Trimming left V 4 bases short and J 1 base short, with 11 bases between. Per the germline V gene, CDR1 is MNHNS and CDR2 is SASEGT. The CDR3 loop reads CASSGVTGAKNIQYF. The CDR3 DNA is TGTGCCAGCAGTGGCGTAACAGGGGCCAAAAACATTCAGTACTTC.

This rearrangement joins TRBV19 to TRBJ2-3; D may match TRBD1 or TRBD2 (5 bases each). There are 13 residues in the CDR3. In germline, CDR1 is LNHDA, CDR2 SQIVND (reference sequence). V was clipped by 1 base and J by 6 bases, with 8 bases between them. The CDR3 spells CASSIGGLDTQYF. The CDR3 nucleotides read TGTGCCAGTAGTATAGGGGGGTTGGATACGCAGTATTTT. The whole variable domain, filled in from reference TRBV19 and TRBJ2-3, reads DGGITQSPKYLFRKEGQNVTLSCEQNLNHDAMYWYRQDPGQGLRLIYYSQIVNDFQKGDIAEGYSVSREKKESFPLTVTSAQKNPTAFYLCASSIGGLDTQYFGPGTRLTVL.

This chain links TRBV4-2 with TRBJ2-3, with 8 bases fitting TRBD2. The CDR3 covers 15 residues. The ends lost 1 base at V and 0 bases at J; junction bases unmatched: 0. Germline loops: CDR1 LGHNA, CDR2 YNFKEQ. CDR3 sequence reads: CASSQASGSTDTQYF. The CDR3 DNA follows: TGTGCCAGCAGCCAAGCTAGCGGGAGCACAGATACGCAGTATTTT.

The V call is TRBV28, the J call TRBJ1-5; D gene uncertain. The CDR3 covers 15 residues. Germline CDR1 MDHEN, CDR2 SYDVKM. V lost 3 bases and J lost 2, with 11 bases in between. The CDR3 coding sequence is TGTGCCAGCAGTTTTCCCGAGATGGGCAATCAGCCCCAGCATTTT. This codes for CASSFPEMGNQPQHF. Combining the CDR3 with reference TRBV28 and TRBJ1-5 gives the whole variable domain DVKVTQSSRYLVKRTGEKVFLECVQDMDHENMFWYRQDPGLGLRLIYFSYDVKMKEKGDIPEGYSVSREKKERFSLILESASTNQTSMYLCASSFPEMGNQPQHFGDGTRLSIL.

This clone was counted once. The chain recombines TRBV4-1 with TRBJ1-3, with D maybe TRBD1 (6 bases). Germline CDR1 MGHRA, CDR2 YSYEKL. Trimming took 0 bases from V and 4 from J, leaving 10 bases between them. The CDR3 runs to 15 residues. The chain's CDR3 is CASSQDQGLGNTIYF. For the CDR3, the DNA is TGCGCCAGCAGCCAAGATCAGGGGTTGGGAAACACCATATATTTT.

V is TRBV5-5 and J is TRBJ1-2, with TRBD1 matching over 7 bases. This CDR3 has 15 residues. V was clipped by 0 bases and J by 4 bases; unmatched bases: 6. Germline CDR1 and CDR2: SGHKS and YYEKEE (reference sequence). The CDR3 protein is CASSLEVQGVYGYTF. CDR3 bases: TGTGCCAGCAGCTTGGAAGTTCAGGGGGTCTATGGCTACACCTTC.